The 17 T cell receptor beta chains listed next were all sequenced from one sample in a study of blood T cell repertoires in COVID-19. Clones were sequenced by immunoSEQ multiplex PCR, and TCRdb holds only the in-frame ones, with some missing. The sample consists of 250,000 to 300,000 clones, roughly 88% of them appearing once. Material: peripheral blood. The receptors shown here come from a woman between 70 and 85 years old with COVID-19, enrolled during active disease.

V gene TRBV4-1 combines with J gene TRBJ2-1; 9 positions match TRBD1. The germline gives CDR1 MGHRA, CDR2 YSYEKL. The ends lost 6 bases at V and 5 bases at J; junction bases unmatched: 5. This CDR3 is built from 14 residues. The CDR3 DNA follows: TGCGCCAGCAGACAGGGGGCATTGAACAATGAGCAGTTCTTC. Translation gives CASRQGALNNEQFF.

The rearrangement joins TRBV5-1 to TRBJ1-2; 11 bases are a match to TRBD1. Germline trimming cut 4 bases from V and 1 base from J; bases unmatched to any gene: 3. Germline CDR1 reads SGHRS; CDR2 reads YFSETQ. The CDR3 spans 15 residues. This chain's CDR3 is CASSRTGGNNYGYTF. As DNA, the CDR3 is TGCGCCAGCAGCAGGACAGGGGGCAATAACTATGGCTACACCTTC.

The chain combines TRBV5-4 with TRBJ2-7; D not certain. This CDR3 comprises 14 residues. Trimming shortened V by 1 base and J by 0 bases, and 8 bases separated the two germline ends. Germline lookup yields CDR1 SGHNT and CDR2 YYREEE (reference sequence). The CDR3 sequence: CASSLKSDSYEQYF. CDR3 DNA sequence: TGTGCCAGCAGCTTGAAGAGCGACTCCTACGAGCAGTACTTC.

J is TRBJ2-7 and V is TRBV7-9; 10 bases are shared with TRBD1. V trimming: 1 base; J trimming: 3 bases; junction bases outside the gene matches: 3. This CDR3 contains 15 residues. Germline V gene data show CDR1 as SEHNR and CDR2 as FQNEAQ (reference sequence). In nucleotides, the CDR3 is TGTGCCAGCAGCTTAGGGGGACAGGGGTTCTACGAGCAGTACTTC. This encodes CASSLGGQGFYEQYF.

J is TRBJ2-2 and V is TRBV18; D unresolved. V lost 2 bases and J lost 8, with 18 bases in between. The CDR3 spans 16 residues. CDR1 is KGHSH and CDR2 is LQKENI in the germline V gene. Written as DNA, the CDR3 is TGTGCCAGCTCACCAGGCGGCGGAAGTCGTCCGGGGGAGCTGTTTTTT. Translating gives CASSPGGGSRPGELFF.

The V and J genes are TRBV7-9 and TRBJ2-3; the D gene is possibly TRBD2 (6 bases). The germline CDR1 and CDR2 sequences are SEHNR and FQNEAQ (reference sequence). Trimming pared 2 bases from V and 3 bases from J, leaving 15 bases between. CDR3 length: 16 residues. In DNA form, the CDR3 reads TGTGCCAGCAGCTTAAAGGGTGGGACTTCTACAGATACGCAGTATTTT. It is translated as CASSLKGGTSTDTQYF.

The rearrangement uses TRBV3-1 (or the pseudogene TRBV3-2) and TRBJ2-3; D is unclear. Germline assignment: CDR1 LGHDT and CDR2 YNNKEL (reference sequence). The CDR3 contains 11 residues. The germline V and J ends were trimmed by 5 bases and 4 bases, with 4 bases remaining between them. In nucleotides, the CDR3 is TGTGCCAGCAGCGAGTCAGATACGCAGTATTTT. Amino acid sequence: CASSESDTQYF.

The chain couples TRBV6-5 to TRBJ2-5; D is possibly TRBD2 (5 bases). The CDR3 is 13 amino acids. V shed 10 bases and J shed 2 bases, with 14 bases lying between them. Germline CDR1 is MNHEY and CDR2 is SVGAGI. The CDR3 sequence is CATPDSLQETQYF. CDR3 DNA sequence: TGTGCCACCCCGGACTCGCTGCAAGAGACCCAGTACTTC.

This clone has a single count. V usage is TRBV5-6 and J usage is TRBJ1-3; TRBD1 might be the D (6 bases). The CDR3 runs 16 residues. Germline assignment: CDR1 SGHDT and CDR2 YYEEEE. V was cut by 2 bases and J by 2 bases, with 14 bases left in between. The CDR3 DNA reads TGTGCCAGCAGCTTACGACAGGAGTGGACTGGAAACACCATATATTTT. It codes for CASSLRQEWTGNTIYF.

The chain links TRBV27 to TRBJ1-6, with D tentatively TRBD1 (6 bases). The CDR3 runs 16 residues. From germline, CDR1 is MNHEY and CDR2 SMNVEV (reference sequence). V dropped 3 bases and J dropped 6 bases, with 15 bases sitting between them. Here the CDR3 reads CASSLFQVDSNSPLHF. CDR3 coding DNA: TGTGCCAGCAGTTTGTTTCAGGTGGACAGTAATTCACCCCTCCACTTT.

The rearrangement links TRBV28 to TRBJ1-3; 10 bases agree with TRBD1. V trimming: 5 bases; J trimming: 4 bases; junction bases outside the gene matches: 8. This CDR3 contains 16 residues. Germline CDR1 is MDHEN and CDR2 is SYDVKM. CDR3 nucleotide sequence: TGTGCCAGCAGTCGTTACGACAGGGGGCCGGGAAACACCATATATTTT. Translation: CASSRYDRGPGNTIYF. The full variable domain, rest sourced from reference TRBV28 and TRBJ1-3, is DVKVTQSSRYLVKRTGEKVFLECVQDMDHENMFWYRQDPGLGLRLIYFSYDVKMKEKGDIPEGYSVSREKKERFSLILESASTNQTSMYLCASSRYDRGPGNTIYFGEGSWLTVV.

This clone was seen once. The rearrangement links TRBV21-1 to TRBJ2-7; the listed D gene, TRBD2, was not tested against the DNA. TRBV21-1 is labeled a pseudogene. The CDR3 runs to 16 residues. The CDR3 reads CASSKLPSGSVYEQYF. In DNA, the CDR3 is TGTGCCAGCAGCAAATTACCTAGCGGGAGTGTCTACGAGCAGTACTTC.

This chain joins TRBV18 and TRBJ1-1, with 10 bases aligning to TRBD1. The germline V gene encodes CDR1 KGHSH and CDR2 LQKENI. Trimming cost V 4 bases and J 4 bases; bases outside gene matches: 0. The CDR3 spans 13 residues. CDR3 DNA sequence: TGTGCCAGCTCACGGACAGGGGGCACTGAAGCTTTCTTT. Residues: CASSRTGGTEAFF.

CDR3 loop: CASSQGTANQPQHF. The CDR3 DNA reads TGTGCCAGCAGCCAAGGGACAGCTAATCAGCCCCAGCATTTT. The V and J genes are TRBV5-4 and TRBJ1-5; 7 bases agree with TRBD1. CDR1 and CDR2 (germline): SGHNT, YYREEE (reference sequence). V dropped 4 bases and J dropped 4; count of bases not matched to a gene: 5. The CDR3 is 14 amino acids.

The chain uses TRBV9 and TRBJ1-3; possibly TRBD1 for D (6 bases). The V and J ends lost 2 bases and 0 bases respectively, with 9 bases between them. From germline, CDR1 is SGDLS and CDR2 YYNGEE. The CDR3 runs to 15 residues. As DNA, the CDR3 is TGTGCCAGCAGCGTCGGGACACCCTCTGGAAACACCATATATTTT. Translated, it gives CASSVGTPSGNTIYF.

The chain is built from TRBV29-1 and TRBJ2-7; maybe TRBD2 (6 bases). This CDR3 has 14 amino acids. V was pared by 3 bases and J by 2 bases, with 14 bases between. Per the germline V gene, CDR1 is SQVTM and CDR2 is ANQGSEA. The CDR3 spells CSVEFRPGAYEQYF. Here the CDR3 DNA reads TGCAGCGTTGAGTTTAGACCGGGGGCCTACGAGCAGTACTTC.

V and J are TRBV2 and TRBJ1-6; 8 bases map to TRBD1. Looked up from germline, CDR1 is SNHLY and CDR2 is FYNNEI. The V and J ends lost 5 bases and 10 bases, in that order; junction bases with no gene match: 7. The CDR3 covers 14 residues. The CDR3 bases are TGTGCCAGCAGTAGACAGGGGTGGGAATCACCCCTCCACTTT. It codes for CASSRQGWESPLHF.